Below, 27 T cell receptor beta chains from the same sample are listed, as sequenced in a study of T cell responses to AZD1222 COVID-19 vaccine. Assay used: immunoSEQ multiplex PCR; TCRdb lists only in-frame clones, some missing. Here the sample spans 17,000 or so clones, roughly 90% being singletons. This specimen consisted of peripheral blood, obtained 28 days after the second AZD1222 dose. All receptors derive from an adult who received the AZD1222 COVID-19 vaccine.

The genes are TRBV27 and TRBJ2-5, with D perhaps matching TRBD2 (6 bases). The length of the CDR3 is 14 residues. CDR1 and CDR2 from the germline V gene are MNHEY and SMNVEV (reference sequence). The germline V and J ends were trimmed by 3 bases and 9 bases, with 17 bases remaining between them. The CDR3, as DNA: TGTGCCAGCAGTTTCGGACTCACGGGCGGGGCCCAGTACTTC. Translating it yields CASSFGLTGGAQYF.

The rearrangement joins TRBV3-1 (or the pseudogene TRBV3-2) to TRBJ2-3, with 8 bases aligning to TRBD2. After removal of 0 bases from V and 3 bases from J, the junction contained 2 bases not matched to a gene. Germline CDR1 is LGHDT and CDR2 is YNNKEL (reference sequence). The CDR3 is made up of 15 amino acids. CDR3 sequence: CASSQEAGGTDTQYF. CDR3 nucleotides: TGTGCCAGCAGCCAAGAGGCGGGGGGAACAGATACGCAGTATTTT.

The V and J genes are TRBV6-4 and TRBJ2-2; perhaps TRBD1 as D (6 bases). Germline V gene data show CDR1 as MRHNA and CDR2 as SNTAGT. The V gene lost 6 bases and the J gene lost 2 bases, with 7 bases spanning the gap. CDR3 length: 13 amino acids. The CDR3 here is CASRQGNTGELFF. DNA of the CDR3: TGTGCCAGCAGACAGGGAAACACCGGGGAGCTGTTTTTT.

The V call is TRBV4-1, the J call TRBJ1-2; no reliable D call. V lost 0 bases to trimming and J lost 4 bases, with 9 bases between them. This CDR3 spans 14 amino acids. The germline CDR1 and CDR2 sequences are MGHRA and YSYEKL. The CDR3 bases are TGCGCCAGCAGCCAAGAGGTCAGGAGCTATGGCTACACCTTC. Amino acid sequence: CASSQEVRSYGYTF.

The chain combines TRBV7-3 with TRBJ2-2, with TRBD2 matching over 10 bases. J gave up 5 bases and V 3 bases, and 6 bases lay outside the gene matches. This CDR3 spans 16 amino acids. Germline V gives CDR1 SGHTA, CDR2 FQGTGA. CDR3 residues: CASSLQAGGGTGELFF. CDR3 coding DNA: TGTGCCAGCAGCTTGCAAGCGGGAGGGGGGACCGGGGAGCTGTTTTTT.

The chain uses TRBV2 and TRBJ1-1, with D maybe TRBD1 (5 bases). The CDR3 loop spans 13 amino acids. The germline gives CDR1 SNHLY, CDR2 FYNNEI. V lost 8 bases and J 0 bases, leaving 10 bases between the germline ends. In DNA form, the CDR3 reads TGTGCCAGCTCGGGGGGTCTGAACACTGAAGCTTTCTTT. This encodes CASSGGLNTEAFF.

The V and J genes are TRBV5-6 and TRBJ2-2; D is possibly TRBD2 (5 bases). Germline V gene lookup returns CDR1 SGHDT and CDR2 YYEEEE. Trimming shortened V by 0 bases and J by 6 bases, and 15 bases separated the two germline ends. There are 16 residues in the CDR3. In DNA form, the CDR3 reads TGTGCCAGCAGCTTGGGGTTGCCTGACGGGGCCGGGGAGCTGTTTTTT. It encodes CASSLGLPDGAGELFF.

The chain combines TRBV7-2 with TRBJ1-3; D unresolved. This CDR3 contains 13 residues. Between the trimmed V and J ends, which lost 4 bases and 4 bases, there was a span of 8 bases. Per the germline V gene, CDR1 is SGHTA and CDR2 is FQGNSA. CDR3 region: CASSWRGGNTIYF. The CDR3 DNA is TGTGCCAGCAGCTGGAGAGGAGGAAACACCATATATTTT.

In DNA, the CDR3 is TGTGCCAGCAGTCCGGGGTGGTGGGCAGGGGAAGAGACCCAGTACTTC. Protein: CASSPGWWAGEETQYF. The rearrangement joins TRBV28 to TRBJ2-5, with a possible D match to TRBD1 (6 bases). This CDR3 has 16 amino acids. CDR1 and CDR2 (germline): MDHEN, SYDVKM. Between the trimmed V and J ends, which lost 5 bases and 3 bases, there was a span of 19 bases.

This chain uses TRBV12-5 with TRBJ2-1; D not resolved. CDR3 size: 13 residues. Deletions cut 7 bases from V and 8 bases from J, with 15 bases between. Per the germline V gene, CDR1 is LGHNT and CDR2 is FRNRAP. Written as DNA, the CDR3 is TGTGCTAGTGCCCGCTTCGTAGGCGATGAGCAGTTCTTC. Its protein is CASARFVGDEQFF.

This clone showed up just once. This rearrangement joins TRBV18 to TRBJ2-2; TRBD1 matches at 7 bases. This CDR3 region has 15 residues. The trim removed 8 bases at V and 5 bases at J, leaving 11 bases unmatched. CDR1 is KGHSH, CDR2 LQKENI, per germline. CDR3 nucleotide sequence: TGTGCCAGCCACCTATTACAGGGGAATACCGGGGAGCTGTTTTTT. It translates to CASHLLQGNTGELFF. The full variable domain, with the rest looked up from reference TRBV18 and TRBJ2-2, is NAGVMQNPRHLVRRRGQEARLRCSPMKGHSHVYWYRQLPEEGLKFMVYLQKENIIDESGMPKERFSAEFPKEGPSILRIQQVVRGDSAAYFCASHLLQGNTGELFFGEGSRLTVL.

The genes are TRBV11-2 and TRBJ2-1; weak D call: TRBD2 (7 bases). This CDR3 has 17 residues. Germline CDR1 SGHAT, CDR2 FQNNGV. The V end was cut by 1 base, the J end by 6 bases, with 19 bases between. The CDR3 coding sequence is TGTGCCAGCAGCTTAGTGGGGGGGGGCGAGTTCTCCAATGAGCAGTTCTTC. It yields the protein CASSLVGGGEFSNEQFF. Full variable domain (rest looked up from reference TRBV11-2 and TRBJ2-1): EAGVAQSPRYKIIEKRQSVAFWCNPISGHATLYWYQQILGQGPKLLIQFQNNGVVDDSQLPKDRFSAERLKGVDSTLKIQPAKLEDSAVYLCASSLVGGGEFSNEQFFGPGTRLTVL.

This clone was seen a handful of times. This chain links TRBV3-1 (or the pseudogene TRBV3-2) with TRBJ1-6; no firm D call. This CDR3 comprises 12 residues. V was trimmed by 5 bases and J by 2 bases, leaving 1 base between them. CDR1 LGHDT and CDR2 YNNKEL come from the germline V gene (reference sequence). The CDR3 coding sequence is TGTGCCAGCAGCGCCTATAATTCACCCCTCCACTTT. Translated: CASSAYNSPLHF.

The chain links TRBV28 to TRBJ2-3, with unresolved D. The CDR3 loop spans 13 amino acids. V was cut by 5 bases and J by 4 bases, with 10 bases left in between. Germline V gene data show CDR1 as MDHEN and CDR2 as SYDVKM. CDR3 protein: CASSVPPSDTQYF. DNA for the CDR3: TGTGCCAGCAGTGTTCCCCCGTCAGATACGCAGTATTTT.

For the CDR3, the DNA is TGTGCCAGCAGCAAAGCGCTTAGAGGGGAGGATCAGCCCCAGCATTTT. Translating gives CASSKALRGEDQPQHF. V gene TRBV21-1 combines with J gene TRBJ1-5. TRBV21-1 is a listed pseudogene. This CDR3 has 16 residues.

The chain uses TRBV29-1 and TRBJ2-2; possible D gene TRBD2, 5 bases. The CDR3 has 13 amino acids. The germline V gene encodes CDR1 SQVTM and CDR2 ANQGSEA. V dropped 7 bases and J dropped 3 bases, with 12 bases sitting between them. The CDR3 coding sequence is TGCAGCGACCCGGGGAGAGACACCGGGGAGCTGTTTTTT. This sequence encodes CSDPGRDTGELFF.

V usage is TRBV20-1 and J usage is TRBJ2-3, with D possibly being TRBD2 (6 bases). Trimming cost V 3 bases and J 0 bases, with 16 bases left between them. Germline values: CDR1 DFQATT, CDR2 SNEGSKA (reference sequence). The CDR3 length is 16 residues. The chain's CDR3 is CSASSATRTSTDTQYF. The CDR3 DNA is TGCAGTGCTAGTTCCGCGACTAGAACTAGCACAGATACGCAGTATTTT.

The CDR3 loop is CASSLGLKGTDTQYF. The CDR3 nucleotides are TGTGCCAGCAGCTTGGGGCTAAAAGGCACAGATACGCAGTATTTT. The chain recombines TRBV5-6 with TRBJ2-3, with D uncertain. The CDR3 consists of 15 residues. The ends were cut back, 0 bases at V and 1 base at J, with 9 bases in the middle. Germline CDR1 SGHDT, CDR2 YYEEEE.

This clone was recorded once. The chain recombines TRBV18 with TRBJ2-6, with D unclear. V shed 0 bases and J shed 5 bases, with 8 bases lying between them. Per germline, CDR1 KGHSH and CDR2 LQKENI. This CDR3 region has 15 residues. The CDR3 region has the DNA TGTGCCAGCTCACCACCTTCGACGTGGGCCAACGTCCTGACTTTC. Translated, it gives CASSPPSTWANVLTF.

V is TRBV27 and J is TRBJ1-1; D gene uncertain. The ends were cut back, 4 bases at V and 5 bases at J, with 8 bases in the middle. This CDR3 comprises 12 residues. Germline assignment: CDR1 MNHEY and CDR2 SMNVEV (reference sequence). The CDR3 nucleotides are TGTGCCAGCAGTTCCCCCTGGACTGAAGCTTTCTTT. Protein sequence: CASSSPWTEAFF.

This sequence joins TRBV7-9 and TRBJ2-1; 7 positions match TRBD2. With V trimmed by 4 bases and J by 0 bases, 3 bases remained unmatched. There are 15 residues in the CDR3. Germline V lookup: CDR1 SEHNR, CDR2 FQNEAQ (reference sequence). CDR3 residues: CASSSGTNSYNEQFF. CDR3 nucleotides: TGTGCCAGCAGCTCCGGGACTAACTCCTACAATGAGCAGTTCTTC.

The CDR3 DNA reads as TGTGCCAGTAGCCAAGCCTGGGGTGGGGAGACCCAGTACTTC. Translation: CASSQAWGGETQYF. This sequence joins TRBV19 and TRBJ2-5, with D hard to call. The CDR3 contains 14 residues. Deletions cut 6 bases from V and 5 bases from J, with 16 bases between. In germline, CDR1 is LNHDA, CDR2 SQIVND (reference sequence).

This sequence joins TRBV11-2 and TRBJ2-7; no firm D call. This CDR3 has 11 amino acids. V was trimmed by 4 bases and J by 5 bases, leaving 6 bases between them. The V gene's germline CDR1 is SGHAT and CDR2 FQNNGV. CDR3 bases: TGTGCCAGCAGCTCGTCGCACGAGCAGTACTTC. Its translation is CASSSSHEQYF. Using reference TRBV11-2 and TRBJ2-7 for the parts outside the CDR3, the full variable domain is EAGVAQSPRYKIIEKRQSVAFWCNPISGHATLYWYQQILGQGPKLLIQFQNNGVVDDSQLPKDRFSAERLKGVDSTLKIQPAKLEDSAVYLCASSSSHEQYFGPGTRLTVT.

For the CDR3, the DNA is TGTGCCAGCAGTTCCGCAGGGGCGGGGTCACCCCTCCACTTT. Amino acid sequence: CASSSAGAGSPLHF. J is TRBJ1-6 and V is TRBV6-5; a weak D match, TRBD1 (6 bases). Trimming stripped 4 bases from V and 10 bases from J, with 14 bases between. CDR1 is MNHEY and CDR2 is SVGAGI in the germline V gene. The CDR3 is 14 residues long.

This clone has only one observation. The V call is TRBV7-9, the J call TRBJ2-3, with 13 bases lining up with TRBD2. CDR3 size: 18 residues. Germline V CDR1 and CDR2: SEHNR, FQNEAQ (reference sequence). V trimming: 5 bases; J trimming: 0 bases; junction bases outside the gene matches: 8. CDR3 DNA sequence: TGTGCCAGCAGCACGAGGACTAGCGGGGGTTTTAGCACAGATACGCAGTATTTT. It codes for CASSTRTSGGFSTDTQYF.

V is TRBV18 and J is TRBJ2-4, with 7 bases lining up with TRBD1. V lost 5 bases, J lost 9 bases, and 13 bases stayed unmatched. Germline loops: CDR1 KGHSH, CDR2 LQKENI. This CDR3 has 15 amino acids. The CDR3 region is CASSDDRAAWGIQYF. CDR3 bases: TGTGCCAGCTCAGACGACAGGGCGGCATGGGGCATTCAGTACTTC.

This clone is a singleton in its sample. CDR3 sequence: CASSRAGSGFDEQFF. CDR3 sequence (DNA): TGTGCCAGCAGCCGGGCGGGGAGCGGGTTTGATGAGCAGTTCTTC. This rearrangement joins TRBV5-6 to TRBJ2-1, with D perhaps TRBD2 (6 bases). This CDR3 is built from 15 residues. Germline values: CDR1 SGHDT, CDR2 YYEEEE. V dropped 4 bases and J dropped 8 bases, with 19 bases sitting between them. The full variable domain, in which reference TRBV5-6 and TRBJ2-1 provide the parts outside the CDR3, is DAGVTQSPTHLIKTRGQQVTLRCSPKSGHDTVSWYQQALGQGPQFIFQYYEEEERQRGNFPDRFSGHQFPNYSSELNVNALLLGDSALYLCASSRAGSGFDEQFFGPGTRLTVL.